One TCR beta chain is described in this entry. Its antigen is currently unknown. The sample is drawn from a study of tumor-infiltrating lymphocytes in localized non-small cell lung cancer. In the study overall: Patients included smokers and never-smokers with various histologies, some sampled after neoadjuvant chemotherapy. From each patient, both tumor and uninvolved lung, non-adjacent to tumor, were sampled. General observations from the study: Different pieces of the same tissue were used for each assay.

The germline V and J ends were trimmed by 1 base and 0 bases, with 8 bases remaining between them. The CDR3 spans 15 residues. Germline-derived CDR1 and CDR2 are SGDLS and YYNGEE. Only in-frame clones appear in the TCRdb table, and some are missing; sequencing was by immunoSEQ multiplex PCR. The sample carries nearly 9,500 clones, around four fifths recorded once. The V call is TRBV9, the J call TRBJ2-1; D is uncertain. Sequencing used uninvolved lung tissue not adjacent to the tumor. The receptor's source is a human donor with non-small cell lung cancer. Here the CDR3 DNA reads TGTGCCAGCAGCGTAAGCGATACCTCCTACAATGAGCAGTTCTTC. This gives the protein CASSVSDTSYNEQFF.